The 25 T cell receptor beta chains listed next were all sequenced from one sample in a study of blood T cell repertoires in COVID-19. Produced via immunoSEQ multiplex PCR; TCRdb's table is partial and in-frame only. The profile shows approximately 160,000 clones, 81% of them singletons. The source material was peripheral blood. The receptors shown here come from a man aged 60-69 years with active or convalescent COVID-19.

The chain's CDR3 is CASGKTSGGARFF. The CDR3 DNA reads TGTGCCAGCGGCAAAACTAGCGGGGGGGCACGGTTCTTC. V and J are TRBV5-4 and TRBJ2-1; 13 bases fit TRBD2. Germline CDR1 and CDR2: SGHNT and YYREEE (reference sequence). This CDR3 comprises 13 residues. The V and J ends lost 7 bases and 15 bases, in that order; junction bases with no gene match: 10. The full variable domain, its missing parts supplied by reference TRBV5-4 and TRBJ2-1, is ETGVTQSPTHLIKTRGQQVTLRCSSQSGHNTVSWYQQALGQGPQFIFQYYREEENGRGNFPPRFSGLQFPNYSSELNVNALELDDSALYLCASGKTSGGARFFGPGTRLTVL.

The gene calls are TRBV19 and TRBJ2-2; 9 bases align to TRBD1. The length of the CDR3 is 17 residues. Germline CDR1 LNHDA, CDR2 SQIVND (reference sequence). V gave up 7 bases and J gave up 3 bases; unmatched junction bases: 12. For the CDR3, the DNA is TGTGCCAGTACCGCAGGTGGGGGACAGGGCCACACCGGGGAGCTGTTTTTT. This translates into CASTAGGGQGHTGELFF.

The V gene is TRBV5-1, the J gene TRBJ1-1, with 9 bases that match TRBD1. Trimming removed 3 bases from V and 4 bases from J; junction bases left unmatched: 4. The CDR3 runs 14 residues. In germline, CDR1 is SGHRS, CDR2 YFSETQ. The CDR3 region is CASSSETGGTEAFF. The DNA of the CDR3 is TGCGCCAGCAGCTCTGAGACAGGGGGCACTGAAGCTTTCTTT.

The chain employs TRBV10-3 and TRBJ2-6; D is ambiguous. Trimming took off 4 bases at V and 0 bases at J, with 13 bases between the two ends. This CDR3 comprises 17 residues. Germline V gives CDR1 ENHRY, CDR2 SYGVKD. CDR3 sequence: CAISATLIPSGANVLTF. CDR3 nucleotides: TGTGCCATCAGTGCCACTTTAATCCCCTCTGGGGCCAACGTCCTGACTTTC.

The V and J genes are TRBV20-1 and TRBJ1-5, with TRBD1 as a possible D gene (6 bases). Per germline, CDR1 DFQATT and CDR2 SNEGSKA (reference sequence). The CDR3 is 15 residues long. V was shortened by 3 bases and J by 4 bases, with 16 bases between the two germline ends. For the CDR3, the DNA is TGCAGTGCTAGTTCCGGACAGTCATCGAATCAGCCCCAGCATTTT. It encodes CSASSGQSSNQPQHF.

The V call is TRBV6-1, the J call TRBJ2-7; 8 bases map to TRBD1. There are 15 residues in the CDR3. V was pared by 2 bases and J by 1 base, with 4 bases of the junction left unmatched. Germline CDR1 and CDR2: MNHNS and SASEGT. The CDR3 loop is CASSEPGTGSYEQYF. In DNA form, the CDR3 reads TGTGCCAGCAGTGAACCTGGGACAGGATCCTACGAGCAGTACTTC.

A single count supports this clone. This sequence joins TRBV28 and TRBJ2-4; TRBD2 is a possible D gene (5 bases). Trimming cost V 2 bases and J 8 bases, with 10 bases left between them. This CDR3 region has 13 residues. Germline CDR1 MDHEN, CDR2 SYDVKM. The CDR3 loop is CASSLLASDIQYF. CDR3 bases: TGTGCCAGCAGTTTACTAGCCTCGGACATTCAGTACTTC.

The chain is built from TRBV3-1 (or the pseudogene TRBV3-2) and TRBJ2-7; a weak D match, TRBD2 (5 bases). CDR1 is LGHDT and CDR2 is YNNKEL in the germline V gene (reference sequence). The CDR3 length is 14 residues. V was cut by 0 bases and J by 1 base, with 7 bases left in between. This chain's CDR3 is CASSQDRGSYEQYF. In DNA form, the CDR3 reads TGTGCCAGCAGCCAAGACCGGGGATCCTACGAGCAGTACTTC.

The J gene is TRBJ1-2, the V gene TRBV11-3; D is perhaps TRBD1 (5 bases). V was clipped by 2 bases and J by 3 bases, with 13 bases between them. The germline CDR1 and CDR2 sequences are SGHNT and YENEEA. CDR3 length equals 15 residues. The CDR3 bases are TGTGCCAGCAGCTTATGGGCGCGGGGCGACTATGGCTACACCTTC. It yields the protein CASSLWARGDYGYTF.

This chain joins TRBV19 and TRBJ1-2; weak D call: TRBD1 (5 bases). The germline V gene has CDR1 LNHDA and CDR2 SQIVND (reference sequence). With 4 bases removed from V and 3 bases from J, the gap between germline ends came to 27 bases. The length of the CDR3 is 19 residues. CDR3 in amino acids: CASSTPQGGSLITHYGYTF. Here the CDR3 DNA reads TGTGCCAGTAGTACCCCCCAGGGTGGCTCCCTAATAACCCACTATGGCTACACCTTC.

The chain uses TRBV15 and TRBJ2-1; 11 nucleotides agree with TRBD1. The CDR3 is 15 amino acids. Germline assignment: CDR1 LNHNV and CDR2 YYDKDF (reference sequence). The ends lost 2 bases at V and 7 bases at J; junction bases unmatched: 4. The CDR3 region is CATSRRDRGDNEQFF. CDR3 DNA: TGTGCCACCAGCAGAAGGGACAGGGGGGATAATGAGCAGTTCTTC.

This clone was seen just once. The junction shows a germline mismatch at one end, possibly a read error. V usage is TRBV11-2 and J usage is TRBJ2-1, with a tentative D call TRBD2 (5 bases). Looked up from germline, CDR1 is SGHAT and CDR2 is FQNNGV. This CDR3 is built from 15 residues. CDR3 DNA sequence: TGTGCCGGCAGCTCCATCCGGGGCTCCTACAATGAGCAGTTCTTC. This gives the protein CAGSSIRGSYNEQFF.

The rearrangement uses TRBV3-1 (or the pseudogene TRBV3-2) and TRBJ1-2; tentatively, D is TRBD1 (6 bases). The CDR3 extends over 13 amino acids. Germline values: CDR1 LGHDT, CDR2 YNNKEL (reference sequence). Trimming cost V 6 bases and J 8 bases, with 16 bases left between them. The CDR3 bases are TGTGCCAGCAGTCAGGACAGTGGACGAGGCTACACCTTC. Translation gives CASSQDSGRGYTF.

This clone appeared a few times. This chain joins TRBV19 and TRBJ2-1; 8 nucleotides align to TRBD2. J lost 7 bases, V lost 1 base, and 3 bases had no gene match. CDR1 is LNHDA and CDR2 is SQIVND in the germline V gene (reference sequence). The CDR3 is 14 residues long. The CDR3 DNA sequence: TGTGCCAGTAGTATAGTAATAGCGGGGAATGAGCAGTTCTTC. As protein: CASSIVIAGNEQFF.

The chain joins TRBV24-1 to TRBJ1-3, with D possibly matching TRBD1 (5 bases). The V end lost 5 bases, the J end lost 0 bases, and 10 bases lay between the germline ends. This CDR3 has 15 residues. Germline-derived CDR1 and CDR2 are KGHDR and SFDVKD. CDR3 amino acids: CATSAGGSSGNTIYF. In DNA, the CDR3 is TGTGCCACCAGTGCGGGGGGGAGCTCTGGAAACACCATATATTTT.

The chain uses TRBV9 and TRBJ2-1; 11 bases map to TRBD2. The trim removed 4 bases at V and 6 bases at J, leaving 21 bases unmatched. The CDR3 extends over 20 amino acids. CDR1 is SGDLS and CDR2 is YYNGEE in the germline V gene. The CDR3 DNA sequence: TGTGCCAGCAGCCTCGGCACTAGCGGGAGAGGGGGGAGAGGGGTCAATGAGCAGTTCTTC. This gives the protein CASSLGTSGRGGRGVNEQFF.

The chain combines TRBV5-4 with TRBJ1-4; D perhaps matches TRBD1 (6 bases). With 10 bases removed from V and 0 bases from J, the gap between germline ends came to 16 bases. Germline V gene sequence: CDR1 SGHNT, CDR2 YYREEE (reference sequence). The CDR3 runs to 15 residues. The CDR3 reads CASSGGGATNEKLFF. In DNA, the CDR3 is TGTGCCTCCTCGGGGGGCGGAGCAACTAATGAAAAACTGTTTTTT.

The chain couples TRBV15 to TRBJ1-2; D remains ambiguous. Germline V gene data show CDR1 as LNHNV and CDR2 as YYDKDF (reference sequence). This CDR3 is 16 amino acids long. Deletions cut 0 bases from V and 8 bases from J, with 19 bases between. CDR3 DNA sequence: TGTGCCACCAGCAGAGATGGCCAGTGGCAGTTCCGAGGCTACACCTTC. This codes for CATSRDGQWQFRGYTF.

This chain connects TRBV7-2 to TRBJ2-2; the D gene is possibly TRBD2 (6 bases). The V gene lost 1 base and the J gene lost 9 bases, with 12 bases spanning the gap. In germline, CDR1 is SGHTA, CDR2 FQGNSA. There are 14 residues in the CDR3. DNA of the CDR3: TGTGCCAGCAGCTTAGGCCTAGCGAATAGGGAGCTGTTTTTT. This encodes CASSLGLANRELFF.

This chain joins TRBV5-4 and TRBJ1-5; D may be TRBD1 (6 bases). V lost 4 bases and J lost 1, with 12 bases in between. CDR3 length: 15 residues. From germline, CDR1 is SGHNT and CDR2 YYREEE (reference sequence). The CDR3 nucleotides are TGTGCCAGCAGCCCGGGGGGGCAAAGCAATCAGCCCCAGCATTTT. It yields the protein CASSPGGQSNQPQHF. Drawing the rest from reference TRBV5-4 and TRBJ1-5, the complete variable domain is ETGVTQSPTHLIKTRGQQVTLRCSSQSGHNTVSWYQQALGQGPQFIFQYYREEENGRGNFPPRFSGLQFPNYSSELNVNALELDDSALYLCASSPGGQSNQPQHFGDGTRLSIL.

The chain joins TRBV4-2 to TRBJ2-3, with TRBD2 identical over 10 bases. Germline V gene data show CDR1 as LGHNA and CDR2 as YNFKEQ. This CDR3 has 18 residues. Germline trimming cut 0 bases from V and 1 base from J; bases unmatched to any gene: 7. The CDR3 nucleotides read TGTGCCAGCAGCCAAGATGGAGCTAGCGGGAGCGGCACAGATACGCAGTATTTT. Amino acid sequence: CASSQDGASGSGTDTQYF.

This sequence joins TRBV15 and TRBJ2-2; perhaps TRBD2 as D (7 bases). The V gene lost 0 bases and the J gene lost 8 bases, with 19 bases spanning the gap. This CDR3 spans 17 amino acids. CDR1 LNHNV and CDR2 YYDKDF come from the germline V gene (reference sequence). The CDR3 sequence: CATSREGGGGRVGELFF. CDR3 nucleotides: TGTGCCACCAGCAGAGAGGGGGGCGGGGGTCGAGTTGGGGAGCTGTTTTTT. The variable domain in full, with the rest retrieved from reference TRBV15 and TRBJ2-2, is DAMVIQNPRYQVTQFGKPVTLSCSQTLNHNVMYWYQQKSSQAPKLLFHYYDKDFNNEADTPDNFQSRRPNTSFCFLDIRSPGLGDTAMYLCATSREGGGGRVGELFFGEGSRLTVL.

The gene calls are TRBV9 and TRBJ2-3; TRBD2 is a possible D gene (6 bases). Germline lookup yields CDR1 SGDLS and CDR2 YYNGEE. This CDR3 spans 16 amino acids. The V end lost 0 bases, the J end lost 6 bases, and 17 bases lay between the germline ends. DNA of the CDR3: TGTGCCAGCAGCGTAGCATATGGGGGGACTGGGGATACGCAGTATTTT. This gives the protein CASSVAYGGTGDTQYF.

This rearrangement joins TRBV5-5 to TRBJ2-3; a weak D match, TRBD1 (6 bases). Deletions cut 2 bases from V and 5 bases from J, with 18 bases between. Germline CDR1 SGHKS, CDR2 YYEKEE (reference sequence). The CDR3 is made up of 16 amino acids. Here the CDR3 reads CASSFRTGIPGDTQYF. CDR3 DNA sequence: TGTGCCAGCAGCTTCCGTACAGGGATTCCTGGAGATACGCAGTATTTT.

The rearrangement joins TRBV27 to TRBJ1-2, with a weak D call TRBD1 (5 bases). The V gene lost 8 bases and the J gene lost 8 bases, with 24 bases spanning the gap. The CDR3 contains 15 residues. Germline V lookup: CDR1 MNHEY, CDR2 SMNVEV (reference sequence). The CDR3 DNA sequence: TGTGCCAGCCGGGGGTCTGGGGTAGAAGGGGAAGGCTACACCTTC. The encoded protein is CASRGSGVEGEGYTF.